This T cell receptor beta chain was observed in a study of neurological immune-mediated disorders (dated by TCRdb to between 2017 and 2020). Broadly, across the study: The study compared peripheral blood TCR-beta repertoires of HTLV-I-associated myelopathy (HAM/TSP) patients, multiple sclerosis patients and healthy controls using UMI-based sequencing. Longitudinal samples, technical triplicates and paired sorted CD4+ and CD8+ T-cell subsets, alongside PBMC samples, were included among the roughly 96 TCR-beta libraries. Of the approximately 66 subjects in the cohort, around 14 were HAM/TSP patients, approximately 34 were multiple sclerosis patients, and some 20 were healthy controls.

This clonotype was detected many times. What this receptor recognizes is not known. No much larger clone is present one base from it, and per-base qualities are unavailable. What the work shows at the level of the full study, not this receptor alone: TCR clonal expansion was greatest in HAM/TSP patients and smallest in MS patients, who ranked below even healthy controls. Expanded clones from different subjects shared no identical CDR3 amino acid sequences, which suggests that TCR-beta repertoires were private in all groups.

Blood bank volunteers in Maryland, USA served as the healthy controls. Libraries from unsorted PBMCs were made from 2 million PBMCs kept in RNAlater at -80 degrees C until RNA extraction. Peripheral blood was subjected to Ficoll-Hypaque density gradient centrifugation to isolate PBMCs, which were then cryopreserved in liquid nitrogen. To synthesize cDNA, template-switch 5'RACE was performed with a primer carrying a 10-nucleotide random unique molecular identifier so that each TCR transcript was tagged. Every sequencing run yielded over 180 million TCR-beta sequences covering 15-18 subjects. Total RNA was extracted with the RNeasy kit. Using the KAPA Real-time Library Amplification kit, TCR-beta VDJ regions were amplified with primers for the TCR constant region and the 5'RACE anchor. A first PCR added sample indexes and Illumina adaptors, and a second PCR then raised library yield. After purification with Ampure beads, the TCR product of roughly 650 bp was size-selected on a 2% E-gel SizeSelection system. Before pooling, library quality was checked on a Bioanalyzer, concentration was measured with Qubit, and libraries were quantified with the Kapa Library Quantification kit. An Illumina HiSeq 2500 was used to sequence the libraries paired-end at 2 x 150 bp. To increase sequence diversity, about 23-30% phiX was spiked into each library pool. In the authors' own workflow: The quality-filtered reads were processed with the UMI-based MiGEC pipeline, whose error correction step removed more than 75% of the raw TCR sequences. VDJ genes were aligned to IMGT germline references, and clonotypes were defined by unique CDR3 amino acid sequence plus V-J genes. VDJtools evaluated clonal expansion, Shannon diversity and CDR3 relatedness (CalcPairwiseDistances, ClusterSamples); CLCbio workbench built phylogenetic trees. Expanded clones were defined as having at least 8 unique UMIs, based on coefficient-of-variation modelling across technical triplicates. The public reads were run again by TCRdb, first through fastp at Q25 and then through MiXCR, and only productive beta chains were kept. Here each entry gathers all rows of one CDR3 protein and keeps the most common genes and DNA. TCRdb, rather than the study authors, made the V and J calls. The sample contains approximately 25,000 distinct CDR3 sequences, around a fifth of them found a single time. In total, the top ten clones hold 16% of the sample.

The germline V gene yields SQVTM for CDR1 and ANQGSEA for CDR2. The CDR3 measures 14 amino acids from cysteine to phenylalanine. The entry retains the CDR3 DNA only, 42 bases that are in frame from base 1. V ends up 4 bases short and J 4 bases short, with an unmatched junction base count of 9. Specimen: PBMCs. The receptor chain draws on TRBV29-1 and TRBJ2-7, and 8 junction bases match TRBD1. This clonotype was sampled from a woman aged 60-75 years in good health. This receptor carries the CDR3 CSVARDRGMYEQYF. The nucleotides read TGCAGCGTTGCCCGTGACAGGGGTATGTACGAGCAGTACTTC.